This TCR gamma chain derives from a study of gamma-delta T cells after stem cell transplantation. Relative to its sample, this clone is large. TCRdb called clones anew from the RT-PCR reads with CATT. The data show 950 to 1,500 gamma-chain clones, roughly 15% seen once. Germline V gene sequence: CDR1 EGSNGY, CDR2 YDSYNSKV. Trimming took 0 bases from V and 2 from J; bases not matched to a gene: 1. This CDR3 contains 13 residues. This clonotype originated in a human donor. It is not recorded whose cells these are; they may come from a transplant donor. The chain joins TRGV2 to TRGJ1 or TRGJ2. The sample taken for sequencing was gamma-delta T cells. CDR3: CATWDGHYYKKLF. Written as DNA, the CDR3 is TGTGCCACCTGGGACGGGCATTATTATAAGAAACTCTTT.